The 17 T cell receptor beta chains below come from one sample, sequenced in a study of T cell repertoires in cytomegalovirus infection. For these receptors, no antigen is known. TCRdb re-analysed the reads in MiXCR, keeping a single row per CDR3 protein. The data contain about 110,000 distinct CDR3 sequences, roughly 9.1% of them singletons. The sequenced sample consisted of PBMCs, sequenced either directly or after in vitro stimulation (not recorded which). The receptors derive from a human donor in good health (CMV status not recorded). Some clones in this sample may be carry-over from other donors' samples.

This clonotype showed up many times. The chain joins TRBV4-3 to TRBJ2-5; D unresolved. The CDR3 totals 14 residues. Looked up from germline, CDR1 is LGHNA and CDR2 is YSLEER. The V gene lost 4 bases and the J gene lost 4 bases, with 13 bases spanning the gap. CDR3 in amino acids: CASSPIMGSETQYF. The CDR3, as DNA: TGCGCCAGCAGCCCTATCATGGGGTCAGAGACCCAGTACTTC.

The V and J genes are TRBV20-1 and TRBJ2-1; weak D call: TRBD2 (5 bases). The V end lost 0 bases, the J end lost 0 bases, and 9 bases lay between the germline ends. Germline V gene data show CDR1 as DFQATT and CDR2 as SNEGSKA (reference sequence). The CDR3 is 15 amino acids. Here the CDR3 DNA reads TGCAGTGCTAGAGATTTACTAGGCTCCTACAATGAGCAGTTCTTC. Residues: CSARDLLGSYNEQFF.

Many counts were recorded for this clonotype. The V call is TRBV7-2, the J call TRBJ2-5; D ambiguous. The CDR3 runs to 15 residues. Trimming cost V 1 base and J 4 bases, with 13 bases left between them. Germline V gene sequence: CDR1 SGHTA, CDR2 FQGNSA. CDR3 in amino acids: CASSLGQRVRETQYF. In nucleotides, the CDR3 is TGTGCCAGCAGCTTAGGTCAAAGGGTCCGAGAGACCCAGTACTTC.

V is TRBV4-1 and J is TRBJ1-3; no reliable D call. The V end lost 0 bases, the J end lost 2 bases, and 14 bases lay between the germline ends. The CDR3 runs 17 residues. Germline values: CDR1 MGHRA, CDR2 YSYEKL. As DNA, the CDR3 is TGCGCCAGCAGCCAAGATCGGCATCCGGGCCCTGGAAACACCATATATTTT. Its protein product is CASSQDRHPGPGNTIYF.

This clonotype was counted only a few times. The chain is built from TRBV6-2 or TRBV6-3 and TRBJ2-3; D ambiguous. CDR1 MNHEY and CDR2 SVGEGT come from the germline V gene. V gave up 5 bases and J gave up 5 bases, with 5 bases separating them. The CDR3 covers 11 residues. In DNA, the CDR3 is TGTGCCAGCAGTAAGATAGATACGCAGTATTTT. Its protein is CASSKIDTQYF.

This clonotype was recorded many times. CDR3 sequence (DNA): TGTGCCAGCACCAAGGGGACAGGGTTCTCTGAAAAACTGTTTTTT. Amino acid sequence: CASTKGTGFSEKLFF. This chain connects TRBV6-1 to TRBJ1-4; 9 nucleotides line up with TRBD1. The junction had 10 bases not matched to a gene; V was cut back by 7 bases and J by 7 bases. The CDR3 spans 15 residues. Germline CDR1 is MNHNS and CDR2 is SASEGT.

The chain joins TRBV7-6 to TRBJ2-7, with 8 bases that match TRBD2. CDR3 length: 15 amino acids. Germline-derived CDR1 and CDR2 are SGHVS and FNYEAQ. Trimming took 5 bases from V and 3 from J; bases not matched to a gene: 9. CDR3 sequence (DNA): TGTGCCAGCAGCCGGGGGGGGGGGGCGGGCTACGAGCAGTACTTC. It codes for CASSRGGGAGYEQYF. Supplemented by reference TRBV7-6 and TRBJ2-7, the full variable domain reads GAGVSQSPRYKVTKRGQDVALRCDPISGHVSLYWYRQALGQGPEFLTYFNYEAQQDKSGLPNDRFSAERPEGSISTLTIQRTEQRDSAMYRCASSRGGGAGYEQYFGPGTRLTVT.

This clonotype was picked up many times. V and J are TRBV7-9 and TRBJ2-7; the D gene is possibly TRBD2 (5 bases). V shed 4 bases and J shed 3 bases, with 10 bases lying between them. CDR3 length equals 13 residues. Germline CDR1 is SEHNR and CDR2 is FQNEAQ (reference sequence). The CDR3 region is CASSSRTGYEQYV. The CDR3 coding sequence is TGTGCCAGCAGCTCGAGGACTGGCTACGAGCAGTACGTC.

CDR3 loop: CASSVGAQETQYF. The CDR3 nucleotides are TGTGCCAGCAGTGTTGGGGCCCAAGAGACCCAGTACTTC. The chain joins TRBV2 to TRBJ2-5; a weak D match, TRBD1 (5 bases). Germline lookup yields CDR1 SNHLY and CDR2 FYNNEI. The CDR3 length is 13 residues. The V end was cut by 4 bases, the J end by 1 base, with 7 bases between.

This clonotype appeared a few times. The chain employs TRBV15 and TRBJ2-3, with 8 bases lining up with TRBD2. The CDR3 has 16 residues. The junction had 5 bases not matched to a gene; V was cut back by 3 bases and J by 0 bases. Germline V gene data show CDR1 as LNHNV and CDR2 as YYDKDF (reference sequence). The CDR3, as DNA: TGTGCCACCAGCAGCCCGACTAGCGTGAGCACAGATACGCAGTATTTT. Residues: CATSSPTSVSTDTQYF.

This clonotype was found many times. The genes are TRBV7-9 and TRBJ2-3; TRBD1 or TRBD2 may be the D gene (5 bases each). Deletions cut 4 bases from V and 6 bases from J, with 14 bases between. The CDR3 has 14 amino acids. Germline CDR1 reads SEHNR; CDR2 reads FQNEAQ (reference sequence). The CDR3 nucleotides read TGTGCCAGCAGCTCGGGACCCCTTCACGATACGCAGTATTTT. This encodes CASSSGPLHDTQYF. Drawing the rest from reference TRBV7-9 and TRBJ2-3, the complete variable domain is DTGVSQNPRHKITKRGQNVTFRCDPISEHNRLYWYRQTLGQGPEFLTYFQNEAQLEKSRLLSDRFSAERPKGSFSTLEIQRTEQGDSAMYLCASSSGPLHDTQYFGPGTRLTVL.

This clonotype was observed a handful of times. The chain uses TRBV18 and TRBJ2-1, with TRBD1 as a possible D gene (6 bases). V lost 0 bases and J 5 bases, leaving 11 bases between the germline ends. The CDR3 consists of 15 residues. Germline V gene sequence: CDR1 KGHSH, CDR2 LQKENI. The CDR3 is CASSPPQGEDNEQFF. DNA of the CDR3: TGTGCCAGCTCACCACCACAGGGAGAAGACAATGAGCAGTTCTTC.

The table lists this clonotype with many counts. The chain uses TRBV6-2 or TRBV6-3 and TRBJ2-2; D possibly matches TRBD1 or TRBD2 (5 bases each). Looked up from germline, CDR1 is MNHEY and CDR2 is SVGEGT. CDR3 size: 15 residues. V was trimmed by 2 bases and J by 4 bases, leaving 11 bases between them. The CDR3 sequence is CASSYGGSTTGELFF. CDR3 in DNA: TGTGCCAGCAGTTACGGGGGTTCGACCACCGGGGAGCTGTTTTTT.

The V call is TRBV6-2 or TRBV6-3, the J call TRBJ1-2, with TRBD1 matching 7 bases. Germline assignment: CDR1 MNHEY and CDR2 SVGEGT. CDR3 length equals 13 residues. V gave up 6 bases and J gave up 2 bases; unmatched junction bases: 3. CDR3 residues: CASRGQLNYGYTF. DNA for the CDR3: TGTGCCAGCAGGGGACAGCTAAACTATGGCTACACCTTC.

This clonotype has more than one count but fewer than ten. J is TRBJ2-7 and V is TRBV5-1; 11 positions match TRBD2. Germline loops: CDR1 SGHRS, CDR2 YFSETQ. With 4 bases clipped from V and 5 bases from J, the junction kept 11 bases outside the gene matches. The CDR3 runs to 16 residues. The CDR3 here is CASSRLLAGETNEQYF. The CDR3 DNA reads TGCGCCAGCAGCCGTTTACTAGCGGGAGAAACCAACGAGCAGTACTTC.

This clonotype was detected only a few times. The CDR3 nucleotides are TGTGCCAGCAGTTTCCGTCCTAGCAATCAGCCCCAGCATTTT. Translating it yields CASSFRPSNQPQHF. The V call is TRBV12-3 or TRBV12-4, the J call TRBJ1-5; D is uncertain. The CDR3 runs 14 residues. Trimming left V 3 bases short and J 0 bases short, with 6 bases between.

The DNA for the CDR3 is TGTGCCAGCAGCTTGGGGGAAAGGAATGAGCAGTTCTTC. Translated: CASSLGERNEQFF. The chain recombines TRBV7-6 with TRBJ2-1; D possibly matches TRBD1 or TRBD2 (5 bases each). V was pared by 3 bases and J by 7 bases, with 10 bases between. The CDR3 contains 13 residues. Germline values: CDR1 SGHVS, CDR2 FNYEAQ.